The clone carrying this T cell receptor (beta chain) has only one observation. Its antigen is unknown. The CDR3 runs 21 residues. Trimming cost V 3 bases and J 3 bases; bases outside gene matches: 19. CDR1 SNHLY and CDR2 FYNNEI come from the germline V gene. Only CD45RO-negative cells positively selected for CCR7 counted as naive CD8 cells, so terminally differentiated effector memory CD45RA+ cells were excluded. The data stem from a study of shared clonotypes between healthy human individuals. Findings and caveats of the study: The study found roughly 5% of naive CD4 clonotypes shared across a handful of donors. All-four-donor shared clonotypes had higher generation probabilities than non-shared clonotypes did.

The assay was carried out at the deep level. Sequencing used immunoSEQ multiplex PCR; TCRdb keeps in-frame clones, though not all of them. Counted here are millions of clones, approximately 94% occurring once; the ten biggest clones make up approximately 1.2%. The sample was naive CD8+ T cells sorted from blood. V usage is TRBV2 and J usage is TRBJ2-6; 8 bases align to TRBD1. The receptor was derived from a young man in good health. This CDR3 reads CASSDGQGSHYPGSGANVLTF. In DNA, the CDR3 is TGTGCCAGCAGTGATGGACAGGGTTCTCACTACCCCGGTAGTGGGGCCAACGTCCTGACTTTC.